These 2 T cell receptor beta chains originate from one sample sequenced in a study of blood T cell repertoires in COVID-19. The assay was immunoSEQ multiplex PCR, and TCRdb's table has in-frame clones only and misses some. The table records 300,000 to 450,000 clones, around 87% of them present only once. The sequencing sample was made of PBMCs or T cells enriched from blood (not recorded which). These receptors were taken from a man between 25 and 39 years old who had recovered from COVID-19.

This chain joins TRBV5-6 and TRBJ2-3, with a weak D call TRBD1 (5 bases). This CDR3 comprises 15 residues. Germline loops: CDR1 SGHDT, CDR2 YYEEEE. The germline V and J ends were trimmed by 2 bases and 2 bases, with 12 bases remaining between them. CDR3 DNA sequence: TGTGCCAGCAGCTTTTACAGGTTCTCCACAGATACGCAGTATTTT. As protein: CASSFYRFSTDTQYF.

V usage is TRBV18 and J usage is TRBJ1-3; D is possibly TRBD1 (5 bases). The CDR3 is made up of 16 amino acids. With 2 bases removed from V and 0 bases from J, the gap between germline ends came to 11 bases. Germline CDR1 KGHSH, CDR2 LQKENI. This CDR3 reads CASSPTGVNSGNTIYF. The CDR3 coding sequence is TGTGCCAGCTCACCAACGGGGGTAAACTCTGGAAACACCATATATTTT.